What follows are 25 T cell receptor beta chains derived from one specimen sequenced in a study of graft-versus-host responses after intestinal transplantation. Sequenced by immunoSEQ multiplex PCR; TCRdb stores in-frame clones only, minus some. The table records around 25,000 clones, roughly 42% of them present only once. The sequencing here drew on alloreactive CD4+ T cells from a mixed lymphocyte reaction culture, taken before intestinal transplant. Subset of the sample: CFSE-low proliferating T cells sorted from roughly six-day pre-transplant mixed lymphocyte reaction (GvH or HvG direction). The receptors stem from a human patient who received an intestinal transplant.

In this sample, this clone turned up a few times. The genes are TRBV12-5 and TRBJ1-1, with a tentative D call TRBD1 (6 bases). Trimming cost V 0 bases and J 5 bases, with 22 bases left between them. This CDR3 has 18 residues. Germline V CDR1 and CDR2: LGHNT, FRNRAP. The CDR3 sequence is CASGLVLVQGDLGTEAFF. The CDR3 nucleotides are TGTGCTAGTGGTTTGGTACTAGTACAGGGAGATCTCGGGACTGAAGCTTTCTTT.

The chain is built from TRBV27 and TRBJ2-7; a weak D match, TRBD2 (6 bases). Germline V lookup: CDR1 MNHEY, CDR2 SMNVEV (reference sequence). The CDR3 spans 15 residues. Trimming stripped 5 bases from V and 7 bases from J, with 21 bases between. As DNA, the CDR3 is TGTGCCAGCAGTCACGTCGGGGGTCCGTTGTGGGAGCAGTACTTC. Translated, it gives CASSHVGGPLWEQYF.

This clone was counted only a few times. The rearrangement joins TRBV19 to TRBJ2-7; TRBD1 agrees at 7 bases. This CDR3 region has 13 residues. V gave up 9 bases and J gave up 3 bases; unmatched junction bases: 8. CDR1 and CDR2 (germline): LNHDA, SQIVND (reference sequence). CDR3 loop: CARTGKFVYEQYF. Written as DNA, the CDR3 is TGTGCCAGGACAGGGAAGTTCGTCTACGAGCAGTACTTC.

V and J are TRBV12-5 and TRBJ1-6; 9 nucleotides match TRBD1. The trim removed 6 bases at V and 8 bases at J, leaving 5 bases unmatched. Germline V CDR1 and CDR2: LGHNT, FRNRAP. This CDR3 has 14 residues. The CDR3 coding sequence is TGTGCTAGTGGACGGACAGGGGAGCATTCACCCCTCCACTTT. Amino acid sequence: CASGRTGEHSPLHF.

A single count supports this clone. CDR3 residues: CASSVVSSSTGELFF. CDR3 sequence (DNA): TGTGCCAGCAGCGTAGTCTCTAGTTCCACCGGGGAGCTGTTTTTT. The V call is TRBV9, the J call TRBJ2-2, with D unresolved. CDR3 length equals 15 residues. The V end lost 0 bases, the J end lost 4 bases, and 10 bases lay between the germline ends. Germline-derived CDR1 and CDR2 are SGDLS and YYNGEE.

V is TRBV9 and J is TRBJ2-7, with D maybe TRBD2 (5 bases). Trimming left V 0 bases short and J 4 bases short, with 14 bases between. CDR3 length: 15 amino acids. Per the germline V gene, CDR1 is SGDLS and CDR2 is YYNGEE. The CDR3 sequence: CASSVAGGRFYEQYF. CDR3 DNA: TGTGCCAGCAGCGTAGCTGGCGGGCGATTTTACGAGCAGTACTTC.

This clone showed up just a few times. The rearrangement uses TRBV9 and TRBJ2-7; unclear D gene. The ends were cut back, 0 bases at V and 3 bases at J, with 10 bases in the middle. The CDR3 runs 14 residues. CDR1 is SGDLS, CDR2 YYNGEE, per germline. DNA of the CDR3: TGTGCCAGCAGCGTAGGAGGCAGCCTCTACGAGCAGTACTTC. Amino acids: CASSVGGSLYEQYF.

V usage is TRBV7-3 and J usage is TRBJ1-6; D may be TRBD1 (5 bases). With 5 bases removed from V and 10 bases from J, the gap between germline ends came to 18 bases. The CDR3 spans 15 residues. The germline V gene encodes CDR1 SGHTA and CDR2 FQGTGA. CDR3 residues: CASSPPPQGGSPLHF. The DNA for the CDR3 is TGTGCCAGCAGCCCCCCCCCGCAGGGAGGCTCACCCCTCCACTTT.

This clone was found a few times. V is TRBV7-9 and J is TRBJ1-2; 7 bases align to TRBD1. The CDR3 runs to 16 residues. After removal of 1 base from V and 0 bases from J, the junction contained 5 bases not matched to a gene. Germline CDR1 SEHNR, CDR2 FQNEAQ (reference sequence). The CDR3 region has the DNA TGTGCCAGCAGCTTAGTGTACCAGGGGGCTAACTATGGCTACACCTTC. It translates to CASSLVYQGANYGYTF.

V and J are TRBV6-5 and TRBJ2-7, with a possible D match to TRBD2 (5 bases). CDR3 length: 12 residues. CDR1 is MNHEY, CDR2 SVGAGI, per germline. The V gene lost 6 bases and the J gene lost 5 bases, with 11 bases spanning the gap. DNA for the CDR3: TGTGCCAGCAGAACAGAGGGTAACGAGCAGTACTTC. Translated: CASRTEGNEQYF.

This clone came up a few times. V gene TRBV7-3 combines with J gene TRBJ1-6, with D uncertain. This CDR3 contains 14 residues. The V end was cut by 2 bases, the J end by 9 bases, with 11 bases between. Germline CDR1 SGHTA, CDR2 FQGTGA. The CDR3 sequence: CASSLGYEGSPLHF. The CDR3 DNA sequence: TGTGCCAGCAGCTTAGGGTATGAGGGTTCACCCCTCCACTTT. The whole variable domain, remainder taken from reference TRBV7-3 and TRBJ1-6, is GAGVSQTPSNKVTEKGKYVELRCDPISGHTALYWYRQSLGQGPEFLIYFQGTGAADDSGLPNDRFFAVRPEGSVSTLKIQRTERGDSAVYLCASSLGYEGSPLHFGNGTRLTVT.

The rearrangement uses TRBV19 and TRBJ2-2; a weak D match, TRBD1 (5 bases). Trimming removed 3 bases from V and 5 bases from J, with 13 bases in between. Germline V lookup: CDR1 LNHDA, CDR2 SQIVND (reference sequence). The length of the CDR3 is 15 residues. The CDR3 protein is CASSIVAGPTGELFF. The CDR3 DNA follows: TGTGCCAGTAGTATTGTCGCAGGGCCGACCGGGGAGCTGTTTTTT.

About this clone itself: At one of its ends the junction is not consistent with the germline gene, which may arise from a read error. The chain joins TRBV11-1 to TRBJ2-5, with D perhaps matching TRBD1 (5 bases). The CDR3 extends over 15 amino acids. Germline values: CDR1 SGHAT, CDR2 FQDESV (reference sequence). The CDR3 DNA reads TGTGCCAGCAGCTTAGGGACAAGTCGACAAGGGACCCAGTACTTC. This translates into CASSLGTSRQGTQYF.

The gene calls are TRBV18 and TRBJ2-7; 7 bases are shared with TRBD2. This CDR3 region has 15 residues. J was trimmed by 5 bases and V by 1 base; bases with no gene match: 8. Germline lookup yields CDR1 KGHSH and CDR2 LQKENI. CDR3: CASSPRMGGTDEQYF. Here the CDR3 DNA reads TGTGCCAGCTCACCACGGATGGGAGGGACGGACGAGCAGTACTTC.

The rearrangement links TRBV7-2 to TRBJ1-1; D possibly corresponds to TRBD1 (5 bases). From germline, CDR1 is SGHTA and CDR2 FQGNSA. The CDR3 has 12 amino acids. V gave up 6 bases and J gave up 11 bases, with 16 bases separating them. CDR3 DNA: TGTGCCAGCAGGCTGGAACGGGGGATGGCTTTCTTT. Amino acid sequence: CASRLERGMAFF.

J is TRBJ1-4 and V is TRBV5-1; tentatively, D is TRBD1 (6 bases). Germline CDR1 SGHRS, CDR2 YFSETQ. The CDR3 is 14 amino acids. The germline V and J ends were trimmed by 4 bases and 3 bases, with 10 bases remaining between them. CDR3 nucleotide sequence: TGCGCCAGCAGCGGAGGACAGCCTAATGAAAAACTGTTTTTT. The encoded protein is CASSGGQPNEKLFF.

J is TRBJ1-2 and V is TRBV28, with 7 bases that match TRBD1. The trim removed 5 bases at V and 4 bases at J, leaving 7 bases unmatched. The CDR3 contains 14 residues. The germline CDR1 and CDR2 sequences are MDHEN and SYDVKM. CDR3 sequence reads: CASSETGLGYGYTF. DNA of the CDR3: TGTGCCAGCAGTGAGACAGGGTTGGGCTATGGCTACACCTTC.

A few counts support this clone. The chain joins TRBV5-1 to TRBJ2-1, with D possibly matching TRBD2 (5 bases). V lost 1 base and J 7 bases, leaving 12 bases between the germline ends. The CDR3 consists of 14 residues. Looked up from germline, CDR1 is SGHRS and CDR2 is YFSETQ. The CDR3 DNA reads TGCGCCAGCAGCTTGTTACTAGATTTGAATGAGCAGTTCTTC. Encoded protein: CASSLLLDLNEQFF.

The chain links TRBV5-1 to TRBJ2-7, with D hard to call. CDR1 is SGHRS and CDR2 is YFSETQ in the germline V gene. CDR3 length: 14 amino acids. V dropped 0 bases and J dropped 2 bases, with 9 bases sitting between them. This CDR3 is CASSLGGRAYEQYF. CDR3 DNA sequence: TGCGCCAGCAGCTTGGGTGGTAGAGCCTACGAGCAGTACTTC.

In its sample, this clone was seen a few times. The chain uses TRBV7-2 and TRBJ2-5, with TRBD2 identical over 12 bases. Trimming removed 1 base from V and 5 bases from J; junction bases left unmatched: 5. Germline V lookup: CDR1 SGHTA, CDR2 FQGNSA. CDR3 length equals 16 residues. CDR3 sequence: CASSLVLAGGRETQYF. The CDR3 DNA follows: TGTGCCAGCAGCTTAGTCCTAGCGGGGGGGCGGGAGACCCAGTACTTC.

This clone has just a few counts. The V gene is TRBV7-9, the J gene TRBJ1-4; D is perhaps TRBD1 (6 bases). The CDR3 runs to 16 residues. CDR1 is SEHNR and CDR2 is FQNEAQ in the germline V gene (reference sequence). V lost 3 bases, J lost 3 bases, and 14 bases lay in between. CDR3 nucleotides: TGTGCCAGCAGCTTCCTCATGGGGGCGGCTAATGAAAAACTGTTTTTT. Translated, it gives CASSFLMGAANEKLFF.

A single count supports this clone. This sequence joins TRBV4-2 and TRBJ2-7, with 9 bases aligning to TRBD2. V lost 4 bases, J lost 6 bases, and 7 bases stayed unmatched. The CDR3 is 14 amino acids. Germline V CDR1 and CDR2: LGHNA, YNFKEQ. CDR3 amino acids: CASSPISGSFEQYF. The CDR3 DNA sequence: TGTGCCAGCAGCCCCATTAGCGGGAGTTTCGAGCAGTACTTC.

This chain connects TRBV7-8 to TRBJ1-1; perhaps TRBD1 as D (6 bases). The germline V gene has CDR1 SGHVS and CDR2 FQNEAQ. V was pared by 1 base and J by 4 bases, with 13 bases between. The CDR3 consists of 15 residues. CDR3 protein: CASSLGPGVGTEAFF. Written as DNA, the CDR3 is TGTGCCAGCAGCTTAGGTCCAGGGGTGGGCACTGAAGCTTTCTTT.

This clone occurred once. The V gene is TRBV23-1, the J gene TRBJ2-5; D is perhaps TRBD2 (6 bases). TRBV23-1 is noted as an ORF with a role that remains uncertain. This CDR3 spans 13 amino acids. Trimming took off 7 bases at V and 1 base at J, with 10 bases between the two ends. The CDR3 loop reads CASTCGVQETQYF. The CDR3 DNA sequence: TGCGCCAGCACCTGCGGGGTCCAAGAGACCCAGTACTTC.

The chain couples TRBV4-2 to TRBJ2-7; TRBD1 agrees at 7 bases. This CDR3 is built from 14 residues. Germline-derived CDR1 and CDR2 are LGHNA and YNFKEQ. Losses at the gene ends were 4 bases for V and 0 bases for J; bases not matched to a gene: 3. This chain's CDR3 is CASSPRQGSYEQYF. The CDR3 DNA reads as TGTGCCAGCAGCCCCCGACAGGGCTCCTACGAGCAGTACTTC.